This T cell receptor beta chain stems from a study of T cell responses to AZD1222 COVID-19 vaccine. Assay: immunoSEQ multiplex PCR; the TCRdb copy retains only in-frame clones and omits some. The data show 140,000 or so clones, about 88% seen once. Germline V gene lookup returns CDR1 MNHEY and CDR2 SMNVEV (reference sequence). The V segment lost 6 bases and the J segment 7 bases; nucleotides outside the gene matches: 10. CDR3 size: 16 residues. About this clone: The antigen is not known.

Whole-study findings and limits: Seropositivity was recorded at baseline in only six AZD1222 recipients. The donors showed a predominance of white British ancestry and of females, with possible underestimation of clonal diversity.

The source of this sequence is an adult in good health. This chain links TRBV27 with TRBJ2-1; 12 positions agree with TRBD1. Here the sequenced sample was peripheral blood, taken on day 0 of AZD1222 vaccination. Written as DNA, the CDR3 is TGTGCCAGCAGCCCTTACGGGGGACAGGGGGCAAATGAGCAGTTCTTC. Amino acid sequence: CASSPYGGQGANEQFF.